The text below deals with one T cell receptor beta chain. Germline V gene data show CDR1 as SGHVS and CDR2 as FQNEAQ. V lost 0 bases, J lost 1 base, and 12 bases lay in between. The CDR3 loop spans 16 amino acids. Those enrolled in Seattle joined during active infection and were followed longitudinally afterward. This sample is drawn from a study of blood T cell repertoires in COVID-19. Here immunoSEQ multiplex PCR was the method, and the copy in TCRdb shows in-frame clones only, minus some. The data show over 200,000 clones, 85% to 90% seen once. The chain has TRBV7-8 and TRBJ1-1; D ambiguous. The sequence was collected from a man in his thirties or forties with COVID-19, enrolled during active disease. What was sequenced was peripheral blood. CDR3 in DNA: TGTGCCAGCAGCTTAGCTCGGGTTACGTGGAACACTGAAGCTTTCTTT. This encodes CASSLARVTWNTEAFF.